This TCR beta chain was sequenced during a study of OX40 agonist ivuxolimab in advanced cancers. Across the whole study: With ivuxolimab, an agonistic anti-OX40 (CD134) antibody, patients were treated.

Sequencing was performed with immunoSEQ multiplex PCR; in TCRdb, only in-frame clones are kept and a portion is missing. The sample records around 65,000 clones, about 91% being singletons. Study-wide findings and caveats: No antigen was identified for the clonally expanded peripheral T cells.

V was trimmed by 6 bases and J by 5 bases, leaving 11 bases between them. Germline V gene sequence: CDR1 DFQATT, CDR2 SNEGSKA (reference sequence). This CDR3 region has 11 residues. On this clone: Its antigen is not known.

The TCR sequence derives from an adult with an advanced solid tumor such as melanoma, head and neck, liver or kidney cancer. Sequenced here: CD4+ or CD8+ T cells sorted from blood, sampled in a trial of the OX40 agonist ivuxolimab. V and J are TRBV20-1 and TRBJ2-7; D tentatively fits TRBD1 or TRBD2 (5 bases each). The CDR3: CSAIRDHEQYF. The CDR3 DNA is TGCAGTGCGATCCGGGACCACGAGCAGTACTTC.